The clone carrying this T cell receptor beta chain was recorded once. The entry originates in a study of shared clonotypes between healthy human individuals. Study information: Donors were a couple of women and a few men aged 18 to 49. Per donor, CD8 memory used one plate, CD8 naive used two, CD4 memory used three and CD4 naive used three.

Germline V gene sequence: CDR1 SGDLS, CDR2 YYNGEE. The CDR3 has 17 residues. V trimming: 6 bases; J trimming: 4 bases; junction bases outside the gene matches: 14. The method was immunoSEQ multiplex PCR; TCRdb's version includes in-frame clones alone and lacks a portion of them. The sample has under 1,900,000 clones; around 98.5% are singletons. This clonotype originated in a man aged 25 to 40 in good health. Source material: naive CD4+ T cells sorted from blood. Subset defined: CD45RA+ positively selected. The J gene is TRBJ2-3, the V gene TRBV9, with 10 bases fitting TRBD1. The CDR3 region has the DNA TGTGCCAGCACCCGTAGACAGGGGGCTGAAGTGGCAGATACGCAGTATTTT. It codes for CASTRRQGAEVADTQYF.